These 23 T cell receptor beta chains share one sample of origin, sequenced in a study of cytomegalovirus exposure and HLA in healthy donors. Measured with immunoSEQ multiplex PCR; TCRdb has only the in-frame clones, and not every one. Among 75,000 to 85,000 clones listed, approximately 91% were seen once. Sequencing input: PBMCs. The source is a man younger than 40 in good health and CMV-seronegative.

This chain uses TRBV10-2 with TRBJ2-7; D might be TRBD1 (6 bases). Trimming cost V 3 bases and J 6 bases, with 6 bases left between them. CDR1 and CDR2 (germline): WSHSY, SAAADI. The CDR3 loop spans 11 amino acids. For the CDR3, the DNA is TGCGCCAGCAGTGAAGGGGGCGAGCAGTACTTC. Translated, it gives CASSEGGEQYF.

This clone has a handful of counts. V gene TRBV5-1 combines with J gene TRBJ2-1; 9 bases line up with TRBD1. Trimming removed 4 bases from V and 4 bases from J; junction bases left unmatched: 3. Germline CDR1 and CDR2: SGHRS and YFSETQ. The length of the CDR3 is 14 residues. The CDR3 DNA is TGCGCCAGCAGCGGAGGGACAGGGTACAATGAGCAGTTCTTC. Its protein is CASSGGTGYNEQFF.

The table lists this clone with a count of one. The J gene is TRBJ1-3, the V gene TRBV10-3, with 7 positions matching TRBD1. Germline V gives CDR1 ENHRY, CDR2 SYGVKD. V dropped 6 bases and J dropped 3; count of bases not matched to a gene: 2. The CDR3 totals 13 residues. In DNA, the CDR3 is TGTGCCATCAGGGGGACAGATGGAAACACCATATATTTT. It is translated as CAIRGTDGNTIYF.

V and J are TRBV6-1 and TRBJ2-5; a possible D gene is TRBD1 (6 bases). This CDR3 is 14 amino acids long. The V end was cut by 8 bases, the J end by 6 bases, with 19 bases between. Germline CDR1 reads MNHNS; CDR2 reads SASEGT. DNA for the CDR3: TGTGCCAGCCTGCGGACAGAGTTCTCAAAGACCCAGTACTTC. Translated: CASLRTEFSKTQYF.

This chain links TRBV30 with TRBJ1-5, with D hard to call. The CDR3 loop spans 13 amino acids. V was trimmed by 0 bases and J by 4 bases, leaving 7 bases between them. Germline-derived CDR1 and CDR2 are GTSNPN and SVGIG (reference sequence). DNA for the CDR3: TGTGCCTGGAGTGTTGGCTGGAATCAGCCCCAGCATTTT. This translates into CAWSVGWNQPQHF. Full variable domain (outside the CDR3, taken from reference TRBV30 and TRBJ1-5): SQTIHQWPATLVQPVGSPLSLECTVEGTSNPNLYWYRQAAGRGLQLLFYSVGIGQISSEVPQNLSASRPQDRQFILSSKKLLLSDSGFYLCAWSVGWNQPQHFGDGTRLSIL.

CDR3 sequence reads: CASNPTGTGASYEQYF. For the CDR3, the DNA is TGTGCCAGCAATCCAACCGGGACAGGGGCCTCCTACGAGCAGTACTTC. The chain combines TRBV28 with TRBJ2-7, with 10 bases identical to TRBD1. V was pared by 7 bases and J by 0 bases, with 9 bases of the junction left unmatched. The CDR3 has 16 amino acids. The V gene's germline CDR1 is MDHEN and CDR2 SYDVKM. Supplemented by reference TRBV28 and TRBJ2-7, the full variable domain reads DVKVTQSSRYLVKRTGEKVFLECVQDMDHENMFWYRQDPGLGLRLIYFSYDVKMKEKGDIPEGYSVSREKKERFSLILESASTNQTSMYLCASNPTGTGASYEQYFGPGTRLTVT.

The V gene is TRBV5-1, the J gene TRBJ1-4; TRBD1 matches 9 bases. The CDR3 runs to 17 residues. Germline CDR1 reads SGHRS; CDR2 reads YFSETQ. The V segment lost 0 bases and the J segment 7 bases; nucleotides outside the gene matches: 10. CDR3 sequence: CASSLDRTGQGGEKLFF. For the CDR3, the DNA is TGCGCCAGCAGCTTGGACCGTACGGGACAGGGAGGTGAAAAACTGTTTTTT.

This clone was seen a single time. The CDR3 nucleotides read TGCGCCAGCAGCCCGGAAAACAGGGTTGGAGGCTACACCTTC. Translation gives CASSPENRVGGYTF. This chain connects TRBV5-1 to TRBJ1-2, with D possibly matching TRBD1 (6 bases). The germline CDR1 and CDR2 sequences are SGHRS and YFSETQ. The V and J ends lost 4 bases and 8 bases respectively, with 18 bases between them. This CDR3 has 14 amino acids.

The chain combines TRBV5-1 with TRBJ2-1; 10 bases fit TRBD2. V lost 4 bases, J lost 5 bases, and 3 bases stayed unmatched. The CDR3 is 14 residues long. Per germline, CDR1 SGHRS and CDR2 YFSETQ. The CDR3 here is CASSDSGRNNEQFF. CDR3 DNA sequence: TGCGCCAGCAGCGATAGCGGGAGGAACAATGAGCAGTTCTTC.

The rearrangement joins TRBV5-8 to TRBJ1-2; tentatively, D is TRBD1 (6 bases). CDR1 is SGHTS and CDR2 is YDEGEE in the germline V gene. V lost 7 bases, J lost 7 bases, and 23 bases lay in between. This CDR3 contains 15 residues. The CDR3 region is CASPTGPSISGGYTF. The CDR3 DNA is TGTGCCAGCCCGACAGGACCATCGATATCGGGTGGCTACACCTTC.

This chain links TRBV11-3 with TRBJ2-5, with 7 bases identical to TRBD2. V lost 3 bases to trimming and J lost 1 base; unmatched junction nucleotides: 5. This CDR3 is 15 amino acids long. Germline lookup yields CDR1 SGHNT and CDR2 YENEEA. The DNA for the CDR3 is TGTGCCAGCAGCTTGGGGCTAGCGGCCCAAGAGACCCAGTACTTC. It yields the protein CASSLGLAAQETQYF.

The V and J genes are TRBV7-8 and TRBJ1-3; D is unclear. Trimming left V 3 bases short and J 4 bases short, with 7 bases between. Germline V gene data show CDR1 as SGHVS and CDR2 as FQNEAQ. The CDR3 has 13 residues. The CDR3: CASSFSIGNTIYF. The CDR3, as DNA: TGTGCCAGCAGCTTTTCTATCGGAAACACCATATATTTT.

V usage is TRBV29-1 and J usage is TRBJ1-1; D is uncertain. The CDR3 is made up of 12 amino acids. Germline lookup yields CDR1 SQVTM and CDR2 ANQGSEA. V dropped 8 bases and J dropped 3 bases, with 13 bases sitting between them. The CDR3 DNA reads TGCAGCTCGTCGGGAACGCACACTGAAGCTTTCTTT. Protein: CSSSGTHTEAFF.

There are a few counts of this clone. This chain links TRBV5-1 with TRBJ1-4; 8 nucleotides line up with TRBD1. Germline CDR1 and CDR2: SGHRS and YFSETQ. The CDR3 extends over 16 amino acids. After removal of 3 bases from V and 7 bases from J, the junction contained 11 bases not matched to a gene. The CDR3 protein is CASSWGITGGSEKLFF. The CDR3 nucleotides read TGCGCCAGCAGCTGGGGAATAACAGGGGGGAGTGAAAAACTGTTTTTT.

The chain joins TRBV27 to TRBJ2-2, with 11 bases aligning to TRBD1. After removal of 3 bases from V and 1 base from J, the junction contained 7 bases not matched to a gene. CDR1 MNHEY and CDR2 SMNVEV come from the germline V gene (reference sequence). CDR3 length: 18 amino acids. The CDR3 loop is CASSFFGGTGGNTGELFF. The CDR3 DNA reads as TGTGCCAGCAGTTTTTTCGGTGGGACAGGGGGGAACACCGGGGAGCTGTTTTTT.

The rearrangement joins TRBV28 to TRBJ1-5, with TRBD1 matching over 7 bases. The V segment lost 8 bases and the J segment 5 bases; nucleotides outside the gene matches: 3. From germline, CDR1 is MDHEN and CDR2 SYDVKM. This CDR3 is 12 amino acids long. CDR3 region: CASGTVYQPQHF. The DNA for the CDR3 is TGTGCCAGCGGGACAGTTTATCAGCCCCAGCATTTT.

The gene calls are TRBV5-5 and TRBJ2-7, with D perhaps TRBD1 (5 bases). V was pared by 3 bases and J by 2 bases, with 18 bases between. The V gene's germline CDR1 is SGHKS and CDR2 YYEKEE (reference sequence). This CDR3 spans 16 amino acids. The CDR3 loop reads CASSSQAASVTYEQYF. CDR3 bases: TGTGCCAGCAGCTCACAGGCTGCCAGCGTTACCTACGAGCAGTACTTC.

The chain recombines TRBV5-1 with TRBJ2-3, with 11 bases aligning to TRBD2. The germline V gene has CDR1 SGHRS and CDR2 YFSETQ. J gave up 6 bases and V 3 bases, and 3 bases lay outside the gene matches. The CDR3 covers 14 residues. The CDR3: CASSSSGGSDTQYF. CDR3 DNA sequence: TGCGCCAGCAGCTCTAGCGGGGGGTCCGATACGCAGTATTTT.

Only one count was recorded for this clone. The chain joins TRBV21-1 to TRBJ2-5; the tabulated D call, TRBD2, remains unverified against the DNA. TRBV21-1 is labeled a pseudogene. The CDR3 runs 16 residues. The CDR3 loop is CASSKGSGSCRETQYF. As DNA, the CDR3 is TGTGCCAGCAGCAAAGGGTCGGGATCGTGTCGGGAGACCCAGTACTTC.

This chain connects TRBV7-2 to TRBJ2-5; a possible D gene is TRBD2 (5 bases). CDR3 length: 16 residues. Trimming pared 7 bases from V and 5 bases from J, leaving 23 bases between. CDR1 and CDR2 (germline): SGHTA, FQGNSA. The chain's CDR3 is CASNIPAKGVWETQYF. CDR3 bases: TGTGCCAGCAACATTCCCGCCAAGGGAGTGTGGGAGACCCAGTACTTC.

The chain combines TRBV19 with TRBJ2-1, with unresolved D. Germline CDR1 is LNHDA and CDR2 is SQIVND (reference sequence). V was clipped by 6 bases and J by 4 bases, with 7 bases between them. The CDR3 length is 12 residues. In nucleotides, the CDR3 is TGTGCCAGTAGCCTATCGTACAATGAGCAGTTCTTC. Its translation is CASSLSYNEQFF.

The chain links TRBV7-8 to TRBJ2-7; D is unclear. The CDR3 is 15 residues long. From germline, CDR1 is SGHVS and CDR2 FQNEAQ. Trimming removed 2 bases at V and 3 bases at J, with 14 bases between. The CDR3 is CASSLKPSGHYEQYF. In DNA form, the CDR3 reads TGTGCCAGCAGCTTAAAGCCCTCAGGCCACTACGAGCAGTACTTC.

The CDR3 coding sequence is TGTGCCAGCTCCACACGGAGTAGCACAGATACGCAGTATTTT. Amino acid sequence: CASSTRSSTDTQYF. The chain combines TRBV11-1 with TRBJ2-3; D remains ambiguous. Between the trimmed V and J ends, which lost 8 bases and 0 bases, there was a span of 12 bases. The length of the CDR3 is 14 residues. Germline V gene data show CDR1 as SGHAT and CDR2 as FQDESV (reference sequence).